One sample yielded the 30 T cell receptor beta chains listed below, sequenced in a study of blood T cell repertoires in COVID-19. The protocol was immunoSEQ multiplex PCR, while the TCRdb copy is restricted to in-frame clones and leaves out a portion. The profile shows approximately 28,000 clones, approximately 79% of them singletons. The sequenced sample was peripheral blood. The receptors shown here come from a boy younger than 10 with active or convalescent COVID-19.

V gene TRBV27 combines with J gene TRBJ2-1; 11 bases are shared with TRBD2. The CDR3 consists of 15 residues. Germline V gene data show CDR1 as MNHEY and CDR2 as SMNVEV (reference sequence). J was trimmed by 4 bases and V by 5 bases; bases with no gene match: 4. In DNA, the CDR3 is TGTGCCAGCAGTCTCGGACTAGCGGGTTACAATGAGCAGTTCTTC. Translation gives CASSLGLAGYNEQFF.

The V call is TRBV4-2, the J call TRBJ1-5; D is unresolved. The germline V gene has CDR1 LGHNA and CDR2 YNFKEQ. V was clipped by 1 base and J by 0 bases, with 19 bases between them. The CDR3 is made up of 19 amino acids. CDR3 sequence reads: CASSQVGGAGGVSNQPQHF. CDR3 sequence (DNA): TGTGCCAGCAGCCAAGTCGGAGGTGCAGGTGGGGTTAGCAATCAGCCCCAGCATTTT.

The genes are TRBV28 and TRBJ2-1, with D tentatively TRBD2 (6 bases). V lost 8 bases and J 7 bases, leaving 15 bases between the germline ends. The CDR3 has 13 residues. Germline V CDR1 and CDR2: MDHEN, SYDVKM. CDR3 in amino acids: CASVGLARNEQFF. The DNA of the CDR3 is TGTGCCAGCGTGGGACTTGCACGGAATGAGCAGTTCTTC.

This clone was seen more than once but under ten times. The chain recombines TRBV5-4 with TRBJ2-4; D unclear. The V end lost 6 bases, the J end lost 1 base, and 8 bases lay between the germline ends. CDR1 and CDR2 (germline): SGHNT, YYREEE (reference sequence). The CDR3 runs to 13 residues. CDR3 nucleotide sequence: TGTGCCAGCACCCCCGAGGCCAAAAACATTCAGTACTTC. This codes for CASTPEAKNIQYF.

The rearrangement joins TRBV7-2 to TRBJ2-1; TRBD2 matches 15 bases. There are 15 residues in the CDR3. V was clipped by 5 bases and J by 9 bases; unmatched bases: 5. CDR1 SGHTA and CDR2 FQGNSA come from the germline V gene. As DNA, the CDR3 is TGTGCCAGCAGCCCTGAGGGACTAGCGGGAGGTGAGCAGTTCTTC. Its protein product is CASSPEGLAGGEQFF. Based on the CDR3 plus reference TRBV7-2 and TRBJ2-1, the full variable domain is GAGVSQSPSNKVTEKGKDVELRCDPISGHTALYWYRQSLGQGLEFLIYFQGNSAPDKSGLPSDRFSAERTGGSVSTLTIQRTQQEDSAVYLCASSPEGLAGGEQFFGPGTRLTVL.

This chain connects TRBV6-5 to TRBJ1-2; a weak D match, TRBD1 (6 bases). CDR3 length equals 14 residues. With 2 bases removed from V and 6 bases from J, the gap between germline ends came to 13 bases. The germline CDR1 and CDR2 sequences are MNHEY and SVGAGI. Here the CDR3 reads CASSYPGQSDGYTF. The DNA for the CDR3 is TGTGCCAGCAGTTACCCCGGACAGTCGGATGGCTACACCTTC.

This chain joins TRBV19 and TRBJ1-2; TRBD1 aligns across 9 bases. The CDR3 sequence is 17 residues long. Germline V gene lookup returns CDR1 LNHDA and CDR2 SQIVND (reference sequence). V gave up 5 bases and J gave up 3 bases; unmatched junction bases: 13. For the CDR3, the DNA is TGTGCCAGTAGTTTCCGCCGGCCGGGACAGGGCGACTATGGCTACACCTTC. This codes for CASSFRRPGQGDYGYTF.

The CDR3 loop is CASSPRGALAKNIQYF. The DNA for the CDR3 is TGCGCCAGCAGCCCCCGGGGGGCTTTAGCCAAAAACATTCAGTACTTC. This sequence joins TRBV5-1 and TRBJ2-4; possibly TRBD2 for D (7 bases). V shed 4 bases and J shed 0 bases, with 14 bases lying between them. Germline lookup yields CDR1 SGHRS and CDR2 YFSETQ. The CDR3 is made up of 16 amino acids.

In its sample, this clone was seen many times. This rearrangement joins TRBV5-4 to TRBJ2-2; TRBD2 might be the D (5 bases). The germline V gene encodes CDR1 SGHNT and CDR2 YYREEE (reference sequence). The CDR3 has 16 residues. Trimming took 2 bases from V and 5 from J, leaving 16 bases between them. DNA for the CDR3: TGTGCCAGCAGCTTTGCCGTCCGCCGAGGGACCGGGGAGCTGTTTTTT. This sequence encodes CASSFAVRRGTGELFF.

The chain is built from TRBV13 and TRBJ2-1; a possible D gene is TRBD1 (7 bases). Germline V gene sequence: CDR1 PRHDT, CDR2 FYEKMQ (reference sequence). Trimming cost V 6 bases and J 9 bases, with 24 bases left between them. The CDR3 is made up of 16 amino acids. In DNA, the CDR3 is TGTGCCAGCAGGTCCCTACAGGGGAGGCCCTTGGGTGAGCAGTTCTTC. Translated: CASRSLQGRPLGEQFF.

Written as DNA, the CDR3 is TGCGCCAGCAGCCAAGAAGATAACAGGATAAAACAAGAGACCCAGTACTTC. Amino acid sequence: CASSQEDNRIKQETQYF. The chain couples TRBV4-1 to TRBJ2-5, with D perhaps matching TRBD1 (5 bases). Looked up from germline, CDR1 is MGHRA and CDR2 is YSYEKL. CDR3 length: 17 residues. Trimming left V 0 bases short and J 2 bases short, with 16 bases between.

This clone was seen just once. V and J are TRBV6-6 and TRBJ1-5; no firm D call. Trimming removed 4 bases at V and 2 bases at J, with 9 bases between. The CDR3 is 14 residues long. The germline CDR1 and CDR2 sequences are MNHNY and SVGAGI (reference sequence). The chain's CDR3 is CASSSPGGNQPQHF. CDR3 DNA: TGTGCCAGCAGTTCCCCCGGTGGCAATCAGCCCCAGCATTTT.

The rearrangement links TRBV29-1 to TRBJ2-1; D perhaps matches TRBD2 (5 bases). V shed 5 bases and J shed 5 bases, with 13 bases lying between them. The CDR3 spans 13 residues. Germline-derived CDR1 and CDR2 are SQVTM and ANQGSEA. The CDR3 is CSVKGRANNEQFF. The DNA of the CDR3 is TGCAGCGTTAAAGGGAGAGCCAACAATGAGCAGTTCTTC.

The chain joins TRBV7-8 to TRBJ2-3; 11 bases are shared with TRBD2. V shed 7 bases, J shed 4 bases, and the junction held 10 bases outside the gene matches. CDR3 size: 16 residues. Germline CDR1 reads SGHVS; CDR2 reads FQNEAQ. CDR3 loop: CASKRVAGGRADTQYF. CDR3 in DNA: TGTGCCAGCAAGAGGGTAGCGGGGGGGCGCGCAGATACGCAGTATTTT.

This clone has just a few counts. This sequence joins TRBV6-5 and TRBJ2-1; the D gene is possibly TRBD2 (6 bases). V lost 6 bases to trimming and J lost 1 base, with 10 bases between them. Germline CDR1 and CDR2: MNHEY and SVGAGI. The CDR3 is made up of 14 amino acids. As DNA, the CDR3 is TGTGCCAGCAGAGCGAGCGGGTCCTACAATGAGCAGTTCTTC. It encodes CASRASGSYNEQFF.

This clone is large (0.1 to 1%) within its sample. Mismatch with germline at one junction end may stem from a read error. This chain joins TRBV30 and TRBJ1-1; weak D call: TRBD1 (5 bases). This CDR3 is 11 amino acids long. Germline CDR1 and CDR2: GTSNPN and SVGIG (reference sequence). CDR3 sequence (DNA): TGTGCCTGGAGTCAAGCGAGACAGACCGTTTTT. It encodes CAWSQARQTVF.

The table lists this clone with a count of one. This sequence joins TRBV10-3 and TRBJ2-7; D may be TRBD2 (6 bases). The germline V gene has CDR1 ENHRY and CDR2 SYGVKD. Trimming stripped 10 bases from V and 4 bases from J, with 20 bases between. The CDR3 loop spans 14 amino acids. CDR3 in amino acids: CATGSGTAKYEQYF. CDR3 DNA sequence: TGTGCCACAGGGTCCGGGACTGCAAAATACGAGCAGTACTTC.

The chain has TRBV6-5 and TRBJ1-4; unclear D gene. V was pared by 2 bases and J by 4 bases, with 8 bases between. The germline V gene encodes CDR1 MNHEY and CDR2 SVGAGI. This CDR3 contains 14 residues. CDR3 coding DNA: TGTGCCAGCAGTTACGCGGGGTATAATGAAAAACTGTTTTTT. Translated, it gives CASSYAGYNEKLFF.

The chain couples TRBV6-6 to TRBJ2-3; 8 bases fit TRBD2. V was pared by 6 bases and J by 6 bases, with 2 bases of the junction left unmatched. The CDR3 has 12 residues. Germline values: CDR1 MNHNY, CDR2 SVGAGI (reference sequence). CDR3 amino acids: CASRLADDTQYF. In DNA, the CDR3 is TGTGCCAGCAGACTAGCGGACGATACGCAGTATTTT.

V usage is TRBV4-1 and J usage is TRBJ2-5; weak D call: TRBD2 (5 bases). This CDR3 comprises 17 residues. Trimming pared 1 base from V and 7 bases from J, leaving 22 bases between. Germline CDR1 is MGHRA and CDR2 is YSYEKL. This chain's CDR3 is CASSQARGIRSISTQYF. The CDR3 nucleotides read TGCGCCAGCAGCCAAGCTAGAGGGATCCGATCCATTTCGACCCAGTACTTC.

The chain combines TRBV13 with TRBJ1-4, with 8 bases matching TRBD1. Germline lookup yields CDR1 PRHDT and CDR2 FYEKMQ (reference sequence). CDR3 length: 18 amino acids. V was pared by 4 bases and J by 0 bases, with 10 bases of the junction left unmatched. The CDR3, as DNA: TGTGCCAGCAGCTCCCGGACAGGGAGAATTGCAACTAATGAAAAACTGTTTTTT. Its protein is CASSSRTGRIATNEKLFF.

This sequence joins TRBV5-4 and TRBJ1-6; 8 bases agree with TRBD1. V lost 0 bases, J lost 7 bases, and 3 bases stayed unmatched. This CDR3 is 15 amino acids long. CDR1 SGHNT and CDR2 YYREEE come from the germline V gene (reference sequence). The DNA for the CDR3 is TGTGCCAGCAGCTTGGTTGACAGGGGAAATTCACCCCTCCACTTT. This encodes CASSLVDRGNSPLHF.

This chain uses TRBV6-2 or TRBV6-3 with TRBJ2-7; 8 positions match TRBD2. V gave up 6 bases and J gave up 3 bases; unmatched junction bases: 16. Per the germline V gene, CDR1 is MNHEY and CDR2 is SVGEGT. The CDR3 contains 17 residues. The CDR3 nucleotides read TGTGCCAGCAGCCCAAAACCGGGACTAGGGGGACTCTACGAGCAGTACTTC. Amino acids: CASSPKPGLGGLYEQYF.

By its share, this clone is medium-sized. The chain uses TRBV4-1 and TRBJ2-1; D is unresolved. The CDR3 loop spans 15 amino acids. Germline V gives CDR1 MGHRA, CDR2 YSYEKL. V lost 3 bases to trimming and J lost 0 bases, with 9 bases between them. Here the CDR3 reads CASSQAASSYNEQFF. The CDR3, as DNA: TGCGCCAGCAGCCAGGCGGCTAGCTCCTACAATGAGCAGTTCTTC.

The rearrangement uses TRBV2 and TRBJ2-2; TRBD2 aligns across 11 bases. With V trimmed by 11 bases and J by 3 bases, 5 bases remained unmatched. The CDR3 has 14 amino acids. The germline gives CDR1 SNHLY, CDR2 FYNNEI. The CDR3 bases are TGTGCCGGCTTAGCGGGAGGGTACACCGGGGAGCTGTTTTTT. Its translation is CAGLAGGYTGELFF.

J is TRBJ1-2 and V is TRBV9; TRBD1 might be the D (6 bases). Germline lookup yields CDR1 SGDLS and CDR2 YYNGEE. The V and J ends lost 4 bases and 8 bases respectively, with 12 bases between them. CDR3 length equals 12 residues. The CDR3 loop reads CASSLQGRGYTF. The CDR3, as DNA: TGTGCCAGCAGCCTACAGGGTAGAGGCTACACCTTC.

This sequence joins TRBV18 and TRBJ1-4; D ambiguous. V lost 3 bases and J lost 5, with 19 bases in between. The CDR3 has 17 amino acids. Germline V gene sequence: CDR1 KGHSH, CDR2 LQKENI. CDR3 in DNA: TGTGCCAGCTCACCTGCCGAAGCGGCAGCTCCGAATGAAAAACTGTTTTTT. Translation gives CASSPAEAAAPNEKLFF.

This clone was detected a few times. V and J are TRBV28 and TRBJ1-5; the match to TRBD1 covers 9 bases. Germline CDR1 reads MDHEN; CDR2 reads SYDVKM. V was clipped by 5 bases and J by 10 bases; unmatched bases: 9. The CDR3 consists of 14 residues. The CDR3 spells CASSPGQGLRPQHF. CDR3 DNA: TGTGCCAGCAGTCCGGGACAGGGCCTTAGACCCCAGCATTTT.

The chain uses TRBV6-6 and TRBJ2-7; 15 nucleotides align to TRBD2. In germline, CDR1 is MNHNY, CDR2 SVGAGI (reference sequence). The CDR3 extends over 15 amino acids. V lost 4 bases to trimming and J lost 7 bases; unmatched junction nucleotides: 5. The CDR3 loop reads CASSSGTSGGREQYF. CDR3 in DNA: TGTGCCAGCAGTTCCGGGACTAGCGGGGGGCGGGAGCAGTACTTC.

This sequence joins TRBV7-6 and TRBJ2-6; 11 bases are a match to TRBD1. The ends lost 0 bases at V and 2 bases at J; junction bases unmatched: 3. The CDR3 length is 18 residues. Germline V lookup: CDR1 SGHVS, CDR2 FNYEAQ. The CDR3 bases are TGTGCCAGCAGCTTAGCGGGACAGGGGGTTGCTGGGGCCAACGTCCTGACTTTC. Residues: CASSLAGQGVAGANVLTF.